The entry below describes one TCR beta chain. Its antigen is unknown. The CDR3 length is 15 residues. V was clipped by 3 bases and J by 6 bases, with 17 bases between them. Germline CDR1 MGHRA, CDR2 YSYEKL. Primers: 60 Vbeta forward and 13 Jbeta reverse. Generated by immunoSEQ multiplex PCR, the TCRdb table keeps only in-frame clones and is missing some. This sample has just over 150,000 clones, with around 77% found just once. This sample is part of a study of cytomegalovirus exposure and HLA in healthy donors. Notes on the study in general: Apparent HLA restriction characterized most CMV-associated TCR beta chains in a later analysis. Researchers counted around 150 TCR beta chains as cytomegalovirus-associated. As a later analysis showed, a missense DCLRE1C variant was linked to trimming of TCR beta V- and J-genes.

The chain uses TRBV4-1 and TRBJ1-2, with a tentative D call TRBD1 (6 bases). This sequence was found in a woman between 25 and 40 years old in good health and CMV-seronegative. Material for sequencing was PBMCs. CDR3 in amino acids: CASSQGVDRTNGYTF. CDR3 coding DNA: TGCGCCAGCAGCCAGGGCGTGGACAGAACGAATGGCTACACCTTC.